The TCR beta chain described here comes from a study of PD-L1 blockade in urothelial cancer. Overall study: Patients had been given 0 to 3 earlier chemotherapy regimens. Blood drawn 3 weeks (second dose) and 6 weeks after treatment start was analyzed.

Sample time point: pretreatment peripheral blood. Clones were read by immunoSEQ multiplex PCR, and TCRdb kept only the in-frame ones, dropping some. Altogether roughly 130,000 clones are present, roughly 84% being singletons, with the ten largest covering 3.2%. This clone was counted only a few times. V was trimmed by 0 bases and J by 10 bases, leaving 15 bases between them. The CDR3 is 13 amino acids. In germline, CDR1 is GTSNPN, CDR2 SVGIG (reference sequence). This chain links TRBV30 with TRBJ1-2; D not certain. Sequenced here: PBMCs, sampled around atezolizumab (anti-PD-L1) treatment. The receptor was derived from a man aged 50 to 59 with urothelial cancer. For the CDR3, the DNA is TGTGCCTGGAGTGTACATGCGGGCGCTACCTACACCTTC. It translates to CAWSVHAGATYTF.